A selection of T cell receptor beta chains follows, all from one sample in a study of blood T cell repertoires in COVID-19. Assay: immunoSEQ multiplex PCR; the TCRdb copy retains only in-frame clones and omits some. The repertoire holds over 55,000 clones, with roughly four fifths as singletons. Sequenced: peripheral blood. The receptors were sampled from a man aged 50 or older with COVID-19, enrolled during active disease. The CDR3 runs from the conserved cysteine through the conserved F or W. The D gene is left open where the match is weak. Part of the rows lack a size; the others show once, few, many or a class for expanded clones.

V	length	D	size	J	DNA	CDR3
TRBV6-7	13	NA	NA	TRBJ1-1	TGTGCCAGCAGTTATTCGAGAGACACTGAAGCTTTCTTT	CASSYSRDTEAFF
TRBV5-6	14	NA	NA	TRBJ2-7	TGTGCCAGCAGCTCCAGGGGGGCTATCTACGAGCAGTACTTC	CASSSRGAIYEQYF
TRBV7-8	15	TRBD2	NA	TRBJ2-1	TGTGCCAGCAGCTTAGCTAGCGGGGAATACAATGAGCAGTTCTTC	CASSLASGEYNEQFF
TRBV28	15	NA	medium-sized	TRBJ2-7	TGTGCCAGCAGCCAGGATCTTCAGGGGTCCTACGAGCAGTACTTC	CASSQDLQGSYEQYF
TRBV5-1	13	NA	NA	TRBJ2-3	TGCGCCAGCAGCAATCTGGGAGGAGATACGCAGTATTTT	CASSNLGGDTQYF
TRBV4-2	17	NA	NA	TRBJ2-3	TGTGCCAGCAGCCAAGATATCAGGGGCGATGGGGCAGATACGCAGTATTTT	CASSQDIRGDGADTQYF
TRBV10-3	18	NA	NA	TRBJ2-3	TGTGCCATCAGTGACCCCCGTCTAGCTAAGCATTCGACAGATACGCAGTATTTT	CAISDPRLAKHSTDTQYF
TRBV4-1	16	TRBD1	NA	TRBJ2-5	TGCGCCAGCAGCCAAGAAACAGGGGGCAGGCAAGAGACCCAGTACTTC	CASSQETGGRQETQYF
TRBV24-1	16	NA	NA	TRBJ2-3	TGTGCCACCAGTGACGCTATTCCGGGACATACAGATACGCAGTATTTT	CATSDAIPGHTDTQYF
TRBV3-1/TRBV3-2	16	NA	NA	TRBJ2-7	TGTGCCAGCAGCCAAGAATTTTGGCAGGTTGGCTACGAGCAGTACTTC	CASSQEFWQVGYEQYF
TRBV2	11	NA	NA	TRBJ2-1	TGTGCCAGCAGAACTTCCGATGAGCAGTTCTTC	CASRTSDEQFF
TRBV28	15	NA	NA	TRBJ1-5	TGTGCCAGCAGGATAGGGGGTGTTAGCAATCAGCCCCAGCATTTT	CASRIGGVSNQPQHF
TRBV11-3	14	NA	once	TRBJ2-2	TGTGCCAGCAGCTTTACGGGAAGAACCGGGGAGCTGTTTTTT	CASSFTGRTGELFF
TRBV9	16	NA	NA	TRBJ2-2	TGTGCCAGCAGTCAACTTAGCGGAATGAACACCGGGGAGCTGTTTTTT	CASSQLSGMNTGELFF
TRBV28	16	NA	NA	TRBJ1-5	TGTGCCAGTGCAGAGGCCCAGGGTCACAACCGTCAGCCCCAGCATTTT	CASAEAQGHNRQPQHF
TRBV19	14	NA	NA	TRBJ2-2	TGTGCCAGTAGTATTGGGGGGTTCGCCGGGGAGCTGTTTTTT	CASSIGGFAGELFF
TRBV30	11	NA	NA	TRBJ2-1	TGTGCCTGGAGTGTCAGATTCGAGCAGTTCTTC	CAWSVRFEQFF
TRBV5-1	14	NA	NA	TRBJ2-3	TGCGCCAGCAGCTTGTTTAGCCGGACAGATACGCAGTATTTT	CASSLFSRTDTQYF
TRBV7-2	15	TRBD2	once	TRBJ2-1	TGTGCCAGCAGCCCCCAGGCTAGCGGCTACAATGAGCAGTTCTTC	CASSPQASGYNEQFF
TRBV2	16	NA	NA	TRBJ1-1	TGTGCCAGCAGCCTGGGGACACAGGGCACGAACACTGAAGCTTTCTTT	CASSLGTQGTNTEAFF
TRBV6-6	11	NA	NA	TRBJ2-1	TGTGCCAGCAGCCCCAGGAATGAGCAGTTCTTC	CASSPRNEQFF
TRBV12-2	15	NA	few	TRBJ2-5	TGTGCAAGTCGCCCAGCGGTCGGGACATCGGTGACCCAGTACTTC	CASRPAVGTSVTQYF
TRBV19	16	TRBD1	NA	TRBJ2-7	TGTGCCAGTAGTATAAGTGTCGGACAGGGTTTCCACGAGCAGTACTTC	CASSISVGQGFHEQYF
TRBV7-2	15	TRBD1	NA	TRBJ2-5	TGTGCCAGCAGCTTATTAGGGACAGGGGCAGAGACCCAGTACTTC	CASSLLGTGAETQYF